These T cell receptor beta chains were read from a single sample in a study of blood T cell repertoires in COVID-19. The method was immunoSEQ multiplex PCR; TCRdb's version includes in-frame clones alone and lacks a portion of them. The table shows just under 150,000 clones, with 87% occurring only once. The material sequenced was peripheral blood. The origin of the receptors is a woman aged 45-59 years with active or convalescent COVID-19. The CDR3 runs from the conserved cysteine through the conserved F or W. A D gene is named only where the DNA matches it firmly. Clone size is not always given. Where it is, it says once, few, many or a class for expanded clones.

d_call j_call clone_size v_call cdr3_nt cdr3_aa
TRBD1 TRBJ2-6 NA TRBV11-2 TGTGCCAGCAGCCCTCGGACAGGAGTGCGCTCTGGGGCCAACGTCCTGACTTTC CASSPRTGVRSGANVLTF
NA TRBJ2-7 NA TRBV30 TGTGCCTGGAGTCGCGGGCTGGACTACGAGCAGTACTTC CAWSRGLDYEQYF
TRBD2 TRBJ2-5 NA TRBV11-2 TGTGCCAGCAGCTTAGTCTCCAAGCGGGGCCAAGAGACCCAGTACTTC CASSLVSKRGQETQYF
NA TRBJ1-1 NA TRBV29-1 TGCAGCGTTGTCCCAGGGGTCGCTGAAGCTTTCTTT CSVVPGVAEAFF
NA TRBJ2-5 NA TRBV18 TGTGCCAGCTCACCCGGGCTAGCTTTTGAGACCCAGTACTTC CASSPGLAFETQYF
NA TRBJ2-3 NA TRBV2 TGTGCCAGCAAACTAGGACCCACTAATACGCAGTATTTT CASKLGPTNTQYF
NA TRBJ1-5 NA TRBV24-1 TGTGCCACCAGTGGATCGGGTAGCAATCAGCCCCAGCATTTT CATSGSGSNQPQHF
TRBD2 TRBJ2-7 NA TRBV5-4 TGTGCCAGCAGCCCGGGGGGGGCTAGGCAGCAGTACTTC CASSPGGARQQYF
TRBD1 TRBJ2-7 NA TRBV28 TGTGCCAGCAGTTTAGACAGGGCAGCCTACGAGCAGTACTTC CASSLDRAAYEQYF
TRBD1 TRBJ2-7 many TRBV18 TGTGCCAGCTCACCACAGAGGGGACAGGGCTACGAGCAGTACTTC CASSPQRGQGYEQYF
TRBD1 TRBJ1-2 NA TRBV7-9 TGTGCCAGCAGCATCTCCCGGGACAGGGGGTTGGGTGGCTACACCTTC CASSISRDRGLGGYTF
NA TRBJ2-1 few TRBV30 TGTGCCTGGAGTTGGGGGCTGGTGGATAATGAGCAGTTCTTC CAWSWGLVDNEQFF
NA TRBJ2-1 NA TRBV15 TGTGCCACCAGCAGCGGACAGCGCCCTGGCAATGAGCAGTTCTTC CATSSGQRPGNEQFF
NA TRBJ1-1 few TRBV7-9 TGTGCCAGCAGCTTAATCGTTCCCGGTCTTGAAGCTTTCTTT CASSLIVPGLEAFF
NA TRBJ2-3 NA TRBV29-1 TGCAGCGTTCGGAGGCAAGGACGCACAGATACGCAGTATTTT CSVRRQGRTDTQYF
TRBD1 TRBJ2-3 NA TRBV7-9 TGTGCCAGCAGCTTAAGTCGCCAGGGGGTTACAGATACGCAGTATTTT CASSLSRQGVTDTQYF
NA TRBJ2-2 NA TRBV7-6 TGTGCCAGCAGCTTAGAGGAGGGAATTAGACACCCGAACACCGGGGAGCTGTTTTTT CASSLEEGIRHPNTGELFF
NA TRBJ1-2 NA TRBV5-1 TGCGCCAGCAGCTTGAGCGAAGGTAGAGGCTACACCTTC CASSLSEGRGYTF
TRBD1 TRBJ2-3 NA TRBV27 TGTGCCAGCTGTGCACAGGGGGTCAGCACAGATACGCAGTATTTT CASCAQGVSTDTQYF
NA TRBJ1-2 NA TRBV5-1 TGCGCCAGCAGCTTGGGTACAGTCTCAGACTATGGCTACACCTTC CASSLGTVSDYGYTF
NA TRBJ1-1 NA TRBV27 TGTGCCAGCAGACTTCTCATGAACACTGAAGCTTTCTTT CASRLLMNTEAFF
TRBD2 TRBJ2-7 NA TRBV27 TGTGCCAGCAGTTCCCTAGCGGGAGGACGGTACGAGCAGTACTTC CASSSLAGGRYEQYF
TRBD2 TRBJ2-7 NA TRBV6-5 TGTGCCAGCAGCCCAAGGGAGGGTCGCTACGAGCAGTACTTC CASSPREGRYEQYF
TRBD2 TRBJ2-3 NA TRBV5-1 TGCGCCAGCAGCTTGTTTGGGACTAGCGGCACAGATACGCAGTATTTT CASSLFGTSGTDTQYF
TRBD2 TRBJ2-2 NA TRBV6-2/TRBV6-3 TGTGCCAGCAGTCGCGCGGGGGGGAGCACCGGGGAGCTGTTTTTT CASSRAGGSTGELFF
NA TRBJ2-2 NA TRBV7-7 TGTGCTAGCAGCCCGAACAAAGCGCGGGACCCACACGCGAACACCGGGGAGCTGTTTTTT CASSPNKARDPHANTGELFF
TRBD1 TRBJ1-5 NA TRBV19 TGTGCCAGTAGTATAATGGGTGCGACGGGACAGGGCGTTATGACCCAGCATTTT CASSIMGATGQGVMTQHF
NA TRBJ2-1 NA TRBV28 TGTGCCAGCAGTTTTTTCCTGGGAGCGTACAATGAGCAGTTCTTC CASSFFLGAYNEQFF
NA TRBJ2-7 once TRBV20-1 TGCAGTGCTAGTACCAGTACAGGGACCCTCTCCTACGAGCAGTACTTC CSASTSTGTLSYEQYF
TRBD2 TRBJ2-1 NA TRBV2 TGTGCCAGCAAGGATCCACGGGGGGGGAGCAATGAGCAGTTCTTC CASKDPRGGSNEQFF
TRBD1 TRBJ1-5 once TRBV19 TGTGCCAGTAGTATTGGGTCGCAGGACAGGGGCCAGCCCCAGCATTTT CASSIGSQDRGQPQHF